This T cell receptor beta chain comes out of a study of identical twins. Notes on the study in general: Out-of-frame alpha sequences common to twins exhibited an excess of low generation probability. Models predicted too little out-of-frame TCR alpha sharing in monozygotic twins. The more abundant beta clonotypes in cord blood had fewer insertions, and memory repertoires did not show this.

Concerning this clonotype itself: The antigen remains undetermined.

In TCRdb, the 5' RACE reads were re-called with MiXCR into one record per CDR3 protein. The data hold hundreds of thousands of distinct CDR3 sequences, with over 15% observed a single time. Trimming removed 3 bases from V and 8 bases from J; junction bases left unmatched: 11. In germline, CDR1 is SGHRS, CDR2 YFSETQ. The CDR3 runs to 16 residues. The same data also went into a second study, on T cells expressing NK-cell markers. That paper notes: Once again these clonotypes came out on top in the CD3+CD56-NKG2C+ fraction of several donors.

This chain uses TRBV5-1 with TRBJ2-1, with 10 positions matching TRBD2. The sequence was collected from a woman between 18 and 29 years old in good health. Sequenced sample: PBMCs. Here the CDR3 DNA reads TGCGCCAGCAGCTCCTTAGCGGGAGGCAGGGTCGATGAGCAGTTCTTC. Its protein product is CASSSLAGGRVDEQFF. Full variable domain (rest looked up from reference TRBV5-1 and TRBJ2-1): KAGVTQTPRYLIKTRGQQVTLSCSPISGHRSVSWYQQTPGQGLQFLFEYFSETQRNKGNFPGRFSGRQFSNSRSEMNVSTLELGDSALYLCASSSLAGGRVDEQFFGPGTRLTVL.